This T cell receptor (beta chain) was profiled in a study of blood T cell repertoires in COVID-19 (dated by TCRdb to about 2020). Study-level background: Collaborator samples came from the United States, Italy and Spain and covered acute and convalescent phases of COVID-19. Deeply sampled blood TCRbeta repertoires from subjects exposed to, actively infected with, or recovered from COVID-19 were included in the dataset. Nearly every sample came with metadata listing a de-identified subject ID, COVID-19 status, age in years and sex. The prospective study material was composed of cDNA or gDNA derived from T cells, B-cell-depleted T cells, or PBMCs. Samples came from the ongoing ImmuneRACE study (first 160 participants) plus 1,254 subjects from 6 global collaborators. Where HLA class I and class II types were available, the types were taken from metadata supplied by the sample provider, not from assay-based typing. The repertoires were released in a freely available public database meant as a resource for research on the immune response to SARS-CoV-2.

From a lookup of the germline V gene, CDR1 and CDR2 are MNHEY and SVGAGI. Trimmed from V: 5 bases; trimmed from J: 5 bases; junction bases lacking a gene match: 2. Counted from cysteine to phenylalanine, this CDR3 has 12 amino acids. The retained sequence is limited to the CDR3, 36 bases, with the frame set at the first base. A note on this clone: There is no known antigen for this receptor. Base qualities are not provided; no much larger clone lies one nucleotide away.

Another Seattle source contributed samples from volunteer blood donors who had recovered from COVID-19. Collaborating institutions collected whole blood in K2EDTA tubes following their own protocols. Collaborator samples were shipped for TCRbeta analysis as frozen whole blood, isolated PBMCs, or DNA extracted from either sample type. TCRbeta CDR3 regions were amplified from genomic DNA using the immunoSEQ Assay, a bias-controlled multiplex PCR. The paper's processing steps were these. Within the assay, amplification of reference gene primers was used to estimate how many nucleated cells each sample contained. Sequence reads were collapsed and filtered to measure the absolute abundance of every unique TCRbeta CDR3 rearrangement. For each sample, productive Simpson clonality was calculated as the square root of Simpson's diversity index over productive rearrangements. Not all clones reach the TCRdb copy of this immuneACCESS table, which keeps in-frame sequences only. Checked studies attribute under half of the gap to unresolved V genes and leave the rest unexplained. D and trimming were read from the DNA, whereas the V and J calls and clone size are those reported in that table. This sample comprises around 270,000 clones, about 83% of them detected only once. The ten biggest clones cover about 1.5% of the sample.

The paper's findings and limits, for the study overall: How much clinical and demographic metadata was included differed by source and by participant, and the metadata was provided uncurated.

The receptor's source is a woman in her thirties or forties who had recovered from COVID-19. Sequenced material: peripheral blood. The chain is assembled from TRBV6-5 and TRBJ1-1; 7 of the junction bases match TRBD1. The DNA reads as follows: TGTGCCAGCAGTAACAGGGGAACTGAAGCTTTCTTT. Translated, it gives CASSNRGTEAFF.